This T cell receptor (beta chain) appears in the sequencing data of a study of blood T cells in healthy people across ages. The study's findings and limits: Shifts in expanded clonotypes may have been confounded by donor CMV status, which was unknown.

The CDR3 has 15 residues. CDR1 and CDR2 (germline): SGHRS, YFSETQ. V gave up 0 bases and J gave up 5 bases; unmatched junction bases: 8. With a J-beta primer mix and a sample-barcoded 5' primer, a second PCR ran about 7 to 11 cycles. TCRdb passed the 5' RACE reads through MiXCR, listing each CDR3 protein once. The table lists hundreds of thousands of distinct CDR3 sequences, just over 55% of them singletons. Concerning this clonotype: The antigen is undetermined.

The rearrangement links TRBV5-1 to TRBJ2-7, with 7 bases fitting TRBD1. The sequenced material came from blood. The receptor's source is a man aged 35 to 55 in good health. The CDR3 reads CASSLGRRGCHEQYF. DNA for the CDR3: TGCGCCAGCAGCTTGGGGCGCAGGGGGTGCCACGAGCAGTACTTC.